This is a list of T cell receptor beta chains from one sample in a study of shared clonotypes between healthy human individuals. Generated by immunoSEQ multiplex PCR, the TCRdb table keeps only in-frame clones and is missing some. The sample holds some 2,000,000 clones, over 85% seen once. Sequenced material: naive CD4+ T cells sorted from blood. These receptors originate from a young man in good health. Both conserved end residues are part of each CDR3. The D gene is left open where the match is weak. The size entry is marked missing in some rows and otherwise reads once, few, many or a size class.

clone size	V gene	J gene	D gene	CDR3 DNA	CDR3 protein
.	TRBV28	TRBJ1-3	.	TGTGCCAGCAGTCCCAGGGGCTCTGGAAACACCATATATTTT	CASSPRGSGNTIYF
.	TRBV10-3	TRBJ1-2	TRBD1	TGTGCCATTTTCGGGACAGGGGCCAAAGGCTACACCTTC	CAIFGTGAKGYTF
.	TRBV19	TRBJ1-5	.	TGTGCCAGTAGTAAAGGTAATCAGCCCCAGCATTTT	CASSKGNQPQHF
.	TRBV30	TRBJ2-7	.	TGTGCCTGGAGCCTTCAGGGCTACGAGCAGTACTTC	CAWSLQGYEQYF
.	TRBV6-1	TRBJ2-5	.	TGTGCCAGCAGGGACCCCACGCGAGAGACCCAGTACTTC	CASRDPTRETQYF
.	TRBV28	TRBJ2-7	TRBD1	TGTGCCAGCAGGTTTCCGGGACAGGAGACCTACGAGCAGTACTTC	CASRFPGQETYEQYF
.	TRBV7-2	TRBJ2-7	.	TGTGCCAGCAGCCTCGGGACACCTCTCTACGAGCAGTACTTC	CASSLGTPLYEQYF
.	TRBV7-2	TRBJ2-7	.	TGTGCCAGCAGCTTAAGAAGCCGAGGCTACGAGCAGTACTTC	CASSLRSRGYEQYF
.	TRBV7-7	TRBJ2-1	TRBD2	TGTGCTAGCAGCCCGGGAGGGACTAGCGGCAATGAGCAGTTCTTC	CASSPGGTSGNEQFF
.	TRBV2	TRBJ1-3	TRBD1	TGTGCCAGCAGGCAGGACAGGGGCACTCTTGGAAACACCATATATTTT	CASRQDRGTLGNTIYF
.	TRBV7-6	TRBJ1-1	.	TGTGCCAGCAGCCCGCGACAAGGCCGGGGCACTGAAGCTTTCTTT	CASSPRQGRGTEAFF
.	TRBV10-1	TRBJ2-7	TRBD1	TGCGCCAGCAAGACAGGGGCGGTCGAGCAGTACTTC	CASKTGAVEQYF
.	TRBV5-5	TRBJ1-2	.	TGTGCCAGCAGCTTGGAACGGTCCTATGGCTACACCTTC	CASSLERSYGYTF
.	TRBV5-4	TRBJ1-1	TRBD1	TGTGCCAGCAGCTTGACAGGGGGTGACACTGAAGCTTTCTTT	CASSLTGGDTEAFF
.	TRBV27	TRBJ1-2	TRBD1	TGTGCCACCTCTAAAGGGGGCTTGGACTATGGCTACACCTTC	CATSKGGLDYGYTF
once	TRBV6-5	TRBJ1-2	.	TGTGCCAGCAGAAGACGGGGGGACAACTATGGCTACACCTTC	CASRRRGDNYGYTF
.	TRBV30	TRBJ2-3	.	TGTGCCTGGAGACAGGTCAGCACAGATACGCAGTATTTT	CAWRQVSTDTQYF
.	TRBV23-1	TRBJ1-2	TRBD1	TGCGCCAGCAGCCTACCCGGGACAGGGTGGGCCCACTATGGCTACACCTTC	CASSLPGTGWAHYGYTF
once	TRBV2	TRBJ2-5	.	TGTGCCAGCAGTGACTGGGGTAGGGAGACCCAGTACTTC	CASSDWGRETQYF
few	TRBV6-5	TRBJ2-7	TRBD1	TGTGCCAGCAGTTACTCCCGGGACAGGGACTACGAGCAGTACTTC	CASSYSRDRDYEQYF
.	TRBV7-2	TRBJ1-1	.	TGTGCCAGCAGCTGGGACGGGGGGACTGAAGCTTTCTTT	CASSWDGGTEAFF
.	TRBV11-3	TRBJ2-2	TRBD2	TGTGCCAGCGGCCGGGGGGGTAACACCGGGGAGCTGTTTTTT	CASGRGGNTGELFF
.	TRBV5-6	TRBJ1-4	.	TGTGCCAGCAGCTTGGGAAGGGCTGAGGGGGAAAAACTGTTTTTT	CASSLGRAEGEKLFF
.	TRBV9	TRBJ1-3	.	TGTGCCAGCAGCGGCGACGGATCCTCTGGAAACACCATATATTTT	CASSGDGSSGNTIYF
few	TRBV7-9	TRBJ2-7	TRBD1	TGTGCCAGCAGCTTAAGGACAGGGGAAGTTAACTCCTACGAGCAGTACTTC	CASSLRTGEVNSYEQYF
.	TRBV27	TRBJ2-7	.	TGTGCCAGCAGTTTATCCGGAGGGGGATACGAGCAGTACTTC	CASSLSGGGYEQYF
.	TRBV27	TRBJ1-2	.	TGTGCCAGCAGTTTATTAGGGGGGCTGGGCTACACCTTC	CASSLLGGLGYTF
.	TRBV6-5	TRBJ2-1	.	TGTGCCAGCAGTTCCTTGGGATTGGGTAACAATGAGCAGTTCTTC	CASSSLGLGNNEQFF
.	TRBV25-1	TRBJ1-2	TRBD1	TGTGCCAGCAGTGGGCGACAGGGGAACTATGGCTACACCTTC	CASSGRQGNYGYTF
.	TRBV29-1	TRBJ2-1	TRBD2	TGCAGCGTTGACGCGGGAGCGGCTGAGCAGTTCTTC	CSVDAGAAEQFF
.	TRBV21-1	TRBJ2-7	.	TGTGCCAGCATCCCGGGAGGCCCGGGGGAGCAGTACTTC	CASIPGGPGEQYF
.	TRBV6-1	TRBJ2-5	.	TGTGCCAGCAGTGGTCGCTGGGGGCTAGAGACCCAGTACTTC	CASSGRWGLETQYF
.	TRBV6-5	TRBJ2-7	.	TGTGCCAGCAGTTACTCGCTACAGCCCTACGAGCAGTACTTC	CASSYSLQPYEQYF
.	TRBV11-2	TRBJ2-4	.	TGTGCCAGCAGCTTCGCAGGGAGTTTAGCCAAAAACATTCAGTACTTC	CASSFAGSLAKNIQYF
.	TRBV6-5	TRBJ1-2	TRBD1	TGTGCCAGCAGTCCATGGGACAGGGAAGGAAGTAGCTACACCTTC	CASSPWDREGSSYTF
.	TRBV28	TRBJ1-5	.	TGTGCCAGCAGTTTAAGTATCGGCAATCAGCCCCAGCATTTT	CASSLSIGNQPQHF
once	TRBV10-3	TRBJ2-2	TRBD2	TGTGCCATCAGCGGGGGGGCCGGGGAGCTGTTTTTT	CAISGGAGELFF
.	TRBV5-1	TRBJ2-7	TRBD1	TGCGCCAGCAGTTCCGGACAGGAACTTGTACAGCAGTACTTC	CASSSGQELVQQYF
.	TRBV6-6	TRBJ1-2	TRBD1	TGTGCCAGCAGTTCCGGGACAGTGGGATTCTATGGCTACACCTTC	CASSSGTVGFYGYTF
many	TRBV10-3	TRBJ1-6	.	TGTGCCACCACGTCAATTGGAGATTCACCCCTCCACTTT	CATTSIGDSPLHF
.	TRBV7-6	TRBJ2-6	.	TGTGCCAGCAGCTTAAGCCAGGGGATGGATCGGGCCAACGTCCTGACTTTC	CASSLSQGMDRANVLTF
.	TRBV6-1	TRBJ2-7	.	TGTGCCAGCAGTGAAGCAGACAGGACCTCCTACGAGCAGTACTTC	CASSEADRTSYEQYF
.	TRBV7-7	TRBJ2-3	TRBD2	TGTGCTAGCAGCTCGGGACTAGCGGGGGGATCAGATACGCAGTATTTT	CASSSGLAGGSDTQYF
.	TRBV19	TRBJ2-3	TRBD1	TGTGCCAGTAATACAGGGGGGATCACAGATACGCAGTATTTT	CASNTGGITDTQYF
.	TRBV10-3	TRBJ2-1	TRBD2	TGTGCCATCAGTCCCCGAGTTCTAGCGGGAGCGGACAATGAGCAGTTCTTC	CAISPRVLAGADNEQFF
.	TRBV30	TRBJ2-2	.	TGTGCCAGCCGGCGGACAAGCTCCCGTACCGGGGAGCTGTTTTTT	CASRRTSSRTGELFF
.	TRBV6-9	TRBJ1-6	TRBD1	TGTGCCAGCAGAGGACAGGTTGGCTCACCCCTCCACTTT	CASRGQVGSPLHF
.	TRBV4-2	TRBJ2-3	TRBD2	TGTGCCAGCAGCCGACTTAGCGGGGGGACTCCTAGCACAGATACGCAGTATTTT	CASSRLSGGTPSTDTQYF
.	TRBV7-3	TRBJ2-3	TRBD1	TGTGCCAGCAGCCCGGGGACAGGGGCGATCACAGATACGCAGTATTTT	CASSPGTGAITDTQYF
.	TRBV5-1	TRBJ2-1	TRBD2	TGCGCCAGTGCTAGCGGGATTATGAATGAGCAGTTCTTC	CASASGIMNEQFF
once	TRBV5-1	TRBJ1-3	.	TGCGCCAGCAGCCTGGAGGGAGGCTCTGGAAACACCATATATTTT	CASSLEGGSGNTIYF
.	TRBV7-9	TRBJ2-5	.	TGTGCCAGCAGCTTAGCGACGCTTCAGTCGGAGACCCAGTACTTC	CASSLATLQSETQYF